Each of the 10 T cell receptor beta chains below was sequenced from the same sample in a study of blood T cell repertoires in COVID-19. The protocol was immunoSEQ multiplex PCR, while the TCRdb copy is restricted to in-frame clones and leaves out a portion. The profile shows approximately 70,000 clones, more than 75% of them singletons. The sample consisted of peripheral blood. These receptors were obtained from a human donor in a cohort sampled during active COVID-19.

The rearrangement joins TRBV28 to TRBJ1-1; 7 nucleotides match TRBD1. The J segment lost 10 bases and the V segment lost 5 bases, leaving 13 bases of the junction unmatched. Per germline, CDR1 MDHEN and CDR2 SYDVKM. The CDR3 is 14 residues long. The CDR3 DNA is TGTGCCAGCAGTCCACTAAACAGGGGAGCGTCAGCTTTCTTT. Translating gives CASSPLNRGASAFF.

The CDR3: CASSLERIAGGYNEQFF. CDR3 sequence (DNA): TGTGCCAGCAGCTTAGAGAGGATAGCGGGGGGGTACAATGAGCAGTTCTTC. The genes are TRBV11-2 and TRBJ2-1; 11 bases fit TRBD2. J lost 4 bases, V lost 0 bases, and 5 bases had no gene match. This CDR3 has 17 residues. The germline CDR1 and CDR2 sequences are SGHAT and FQNNGV.

The rearrangement links TRBV18 to TRBJ2-7, with TRBD2 matching over 15 bases. The germline V gene has CDR1 KGHSH and CDR2 LQKENI. The CDR3 totals 18 residues. With V trimmed by 3 bases and J by 0 bases, 6 bases remained unmatched. The CDR3 is CASSPGLAGGLSSYEQYF. For the CDR3, the DNA is TGTGCCAGCTCACCGGGACTAGCGGGGGGTCTTAGCTCCTACGAGCAGTACTTC.

The sample holds a few counts of this clone. The chain is built from TRBV5-1 and TRBJ1-5; unclear D gene. V lost 0 bases and J lost 2, with 9 bases in between. This CDR3 is 15 amino acids long. Looked up from germline, CDR1 is SGHRS and CDR2 is YFSETQ. CDR3: CASSLGSQRNQPQHF. CDR3 nucleotides: TGCGCCAGCAGCTTGGGATCACAGCGCAATCAGCCCCAGCATTTT.

This clone appeared a single time. The rearrangement links TRBV5-8 to TRBJ1-1; 7 nucleotides agree with TRBD1. CDR1 is SGHTS, CDR2 YDEGEE, per germline. Germline trimming cut 4 bases from V and 2 bases from J; bases unmatched to any gene: 8. This CDR3 is built from 15 residues. The CDR3 reads CASSPRTGPNTEAFF. CDR3 coding DNA: TGTGCCAGCAGCCCAAGGACAGGACCTAACACTGAAGCTTTCTTT.

This clone was detected a few times. The chain joins TRBV9 to TRBJ2-6; TRBD1 might be the D (5 bases). The CDR3 sequence is 17 residues long. The germline V gene encodes CDR1 SGDLS and CDR2 YYNGEE. Trimming shortened V by 3 bases and J by 0 bases, and 13 bases separated the two germline ends. The DNA of the CDR3 is TGTGCCAGCAGCGGAGATCCAGGGCACTCTGGGGCCAACGTCCTGACTTTC. It translates to CASSGDPGHSGANVLTF.

V gene TRBV25-1 combines with J gene TRBJ1-1; a weak D match, TRBD1 (5 bases). CDR1 is MGHDK and CDR2 is SYGVNS in the germline V gene. The CDR3 length is 13 residues. V gave up 2 bases and J gave up 5 bases, with 9 bases separating them. The CDR3: CASSERGLTEAFF. CDR3 DNA sequence: TGTGCCAGCAGTGAAAGGGGCTTGACTGAAGCTTTCTTT.

V usage is TRBV9 and J usage is TRBJ1-1, with D possibly being TRBD1 (5 bases). The CDR3 covers 14 residues. V was cut by 3 bases and J by 1 base, with 10 bases left in between. From germline, CDR1 is SGDLS and CDR2 YYNGEE. DNA for the CDR3: TGTGCCAGCAGCGGAGCTGGGGCGAACACTGAAGCTTTCTTT. Translation gives CASSGAGANTEAFF.

V usage is TRBV4-1 and J usage is TRBJ1-4; D perhaps matches TRBD1 (6 bases). Germline CDR1 is MGHRA and CDR2 is YSYEKL. V dropped 0 bases and J dropped 4 bases, with 9 bases sitting between them. The CDR3 consists of 15 residues. CDR3 sequence reads: CASSQEGQINEKLFF. The CDR3 DNA reads as TGCGCCAGCAGCCAAGAGGGACAAATTAATGAAAAACTGTTTTTT.

The V call is TRBV20-1, the J call TRBJ1-2; D ambiguous. Deletions cut 3 bases from V and 4 bases from J, with 9 bases between. This CDR3 has 12 residues. Germline CDR1 reads DFQATT; CDR2 reads SNEGSKA (reference sequence). CDR3 bases: TGCAGTGCTAGTCCAGGCATCTATGGCTACACCTTC. Translating gives CSASPGIYGYTF.